The 8 T cell receptor beta chains given below trace back to one sample, sequenced in a study of identifying expanded T cells in peripheral blood. Generated by immunoSEQ multiplex PCR, the TCRdb table keeps only in-frame clones and is missing some. Seen here are around 91,000 clones, about 91% observed once, and the top ten hold roughly 4%. The sample taken for sequencing was blood. The source is a person aged 18 to 75 in good health.

J is TRBJ2-1 and V is TRBV7-9; D uncertain. Trimming removed 1 base from V and 7 bases from J, with 14 bases in between. This CDR3 comprises 15 residues. Germline loops: CDR1 SEHNR, CDR2 FQNEAQ (reference sequence). The CDR3 DNA follows: TGTGCCAGCAGCTTAGTGCTAGTTGTGCATAATGAGCAGTTCTTC. Protein sequence: CASSLVLVVHNEQFF.

CDR3 protein: CASSSVGGYEQFF. The CDR3 DNA follows: TGTGCCAGCAGCTCCGTAGGGGGTTATGAGCAGTTCTTC. The rearrangement links TRBV11-3 to TRBJ2-1, with D tentatively TRBD1 (6 bases). V was cut by 4 bases and J by 8 bases, with 12 bases left in between. The CDR3 runs 13 residues. Germline V gene sequence: CDR1 SGHNT, CDR2 YENEEA. The complete variable domain, with remaining parts taken from reference TRBV11-3 and TRBJ2-1, reads EAGVVQSPRYKIIEKKQPVAFWCNPISGHNTLYWYLQNLGQGPELLIRYENEEAVDDSQLPKDRFSAERLKGVDSTLKIQPAELGDSAVYLCASSSVGGYEQFFGPGTRLTVL.

The rearrangement joins TRBV19 to TRBJ2-1, with 8 nucleotides matching TRBD2. The V and J ends lost 4 bases and 4 bases, in that order; junction bases with no gene match: 6. The CDR3 is 15 amino acids. CDR1 and CDR2 from the germline V gene are LNHDA and SQIVND (reference sequence). DNA for the CDR3: TGTGCCAGTAGTAAAAGCGGGAGAGCTTACAATGAGCAGTTCTTC. This translates into CASSKSGRAYNEQFF.

V usage is TRBV28 and J usage is TRBJ2-7, with TRBD2 matching over 15 bases. The V and J ends lost 6 bases and 3 bases, in that order; junction bases with no gene match: 12. Germline V lookup: CDR1 MDHEN, CDR2 SYDVKM. This CDR3 is 18 amino acids long. In nucleotides, the CDR3 is TGTGCCAGCAGACCCCCCGGACTAGCGGGAGGGCCGGACTACGAGCAGTACTTC. As protein: CASRPPGLAGGPDYEQYF.

The chain couples TRBV5-6 to TRBJ1-2; a possible D gene is TRBD1 (6 bases). Germline V gene lookup returns CDR1 SGHDT and CDR2 YYEEEE. The V end was cut by 4 bases, the J end by 10 bases, with 17 bases between. The CDR3 covers 13 residues. CDR3: CASSPTQGWVYTF. The CDR3 DNA reads as TGTGCCAGCAGCCCTACCCAGGGGTGGGTCTACACCTTC.

This chain links TRBV6-4 with TRBJ2-3; 9 bases map to TRBD2. Looked up from germline, CDR1 is MRHNA and CDR2 is SNTAGT. The CDR3 covers 14 residues. The V and J ends lost 5 bases and 3 bases, in that order; junction bases with no gene match: 3. CDR3 region: CASSLAGDTDTQYF. In nucleotides, the CDR3 is TGTGCCAGCAGTTTAGCGGGAGATACAGATACGCAGTATTTT.

This clone was picked up one time. The chain has TRBV21-1 and TRBJ2-5; no check of the table's D call, TRBD2, against the DNA was made. TRBV21-1 is termed a pseudogene. This CDR3 comprises 16 residues. This CDR3 reads CASSTHKPGRRETQYF. The CDR3 DNA is TGTGCCAGCAGCACCCATAAACCGGGCCGGAGGGAGACCCAGTACTTC.

The chain uses TRBV5-6 and TRBJ2-7; no reliable D call. The germline gives CDR1 SGHDT, CDR2 YYEEEE. The CDR3 extends over 11 amino acids. V was cut by 3 bases and J by 4 bases, with 5 bases left in between. The CDR3 bases are TGTGCCAGCAGCTCCTCGTACGAGCAGTACTTC. Residues: CASSSSYEQYF.